These 10 T cell receptor beta chains originate from one sample sequenced in a study of blood T cell repertoires in COVID-19. TCRdb keeps only in-frame clones here, not all; method: immunoSEQ multiplex PCR. This sample carries 85,000 to 130,000 clones, less than 90% of them seen once, and the ten largest clones take 4.5% to 5.5%. Sample: peripheral blood. Source of these receptors: a human donor in a cohort sampled during active COVID-19.

V and J are TRBV7-9 and TRBJ2-3; D unresolved. Germline CDR1 and CDR2: SEHNR and FQNEAQ (reference sequence). This CDR3 spans 14 amino acids. The ends were cut back, 3 bases at V and 2 bases at J, with 9 bases in the middle. The CDR3 loop is CASSFTESTDTQYF. The CDR3 region has the DNA TGTGCCAGCAGCTTTACAGAGTCCACAGATACGCAGTATTTT.

This sequence joins TRBV11-2 and TRBJ2-3; TRBD2 is a possible D gene (7 bases). The CDR3 spans 15 residues. V was trimmed by 1 base and J by 4 bases, leaving 12 bases between them. Germline V gene lookup returns CDR1 SGHAT and CDR2 FQNNGV. As DNA, the CDR3 is TGTGCCAGCAGCTTAGTAGGCGGGGGCTCAGATACGCAGTATTTT. Encoded protein: CASSLVGGGSDTQYF.

This clone was counted between two and nine times. The chain employs TRBV29-1 and TRBJ2-3, with D possibly being TRBD1 (5 bases). This CDR3 is built from 17 residues. Trimming took off 2 bases at V and 6 bases at J, with 24 bases between the two ends. Germline assignment: CDR1 SQVTM and CDR2 ANQGSEA. The CDR3 reads CSVERQGGFFLLDTQYF. CDR3 bases: TGCAGCGTTGAAAGGCAGGGTGGTTTTTTTTTGCTGGATACGCAGTATTTT.

This clone was observed a few times. This chain joins TRBV25-1 and TRBJ2-1; 8 bases map to TRBD2. The V segment lost 6 bases and the J segment 4 bases; nucleotides outside the gene matches: 2. The CDR3 is made up of 13 amino acids. CDR1 is MGHDK and CDR2 is SYGVNS in the germline V gene. The CDR3 region is CASRLAEYNEQFF. CDR3 in DNA: TGTGCCAGCAGACTAGCGGAGTACAATGAGCAGTTCTTC.

The rearrangement joins TRBV5-1 to TRBJ1-2, with TRBD1 matching over 7 bases. Germline V gene sequence: CDR1 SGHRS, CDR2 YFSETQ. J was trimmed by 7 bases and V by 2 bases; bases with no gene match: 5. The CDR3 covers 13 residues. CDR3 nucleotide sequence: TGCGCCAGCAGCTTAGAGGGGGCGGCTGGCTACACCTTC. As protein: CASSLEGAAGYTF. The entire variable domain, with the rest obtained from reference TRBV5-1 and TRBJ1-2, is as follows: KAGVTQTPRYLIKTRGQQVTLSCSPISGHRSVSWYQQTPGQGLQFLFEYFSETQRNKGNFPGRFSGRQFSNSRSEMNVSTLELGDSALYLCASSLEGAAGYTFGSGTRLTVV.

Written as DNA, the CDR3 is TGTGCCAGCAGTGACCGACTAGCGAACTCCTACAATGAGCAGTTCTTC. Protein sequence: CASSDRLANSYNEQFF. The chain carries TRBV6-1 and TRBJ2-1; 8 bases agree with TRBD2. The ends lost 3 bases at V and 0 bases at J; junction bases unmatched: 4. Germline loops: CDR1 MNHNS, CDR2 SASEGT. The CDR3 runs 16 residues.

The J gene is TRBJ2-1, the V gene TRBV7-3, with 12 bases that match TRBD2. The germline CDR1 and CDR2 sequences are SGHTA and FQGTGA. The CDR3 consists of 16 residues. Losses at the gene ends were 5 bases for V and 7 bases for J; bases not matched to a gene: 9. The DNA of the CDR3 is TGTGCCAGCAGCGGAACGACTAGCGGGAGAGGAAATGAGCAGTTCTTC. It codes for CASSGTTSGRGNEQFF.

V usage is TRBV5-1 and J usage is TRBJ2-5; no reliable D call. V dropped 0 bases and J dropped 3 bases, with 12 bases sitting between them. The germline V gene encodes CDR1 SGHRS and CDR2 YFSETQ. This CDR3 spans 15 amino acids. The CDR3 sequence is CASSLGHKEKETQYF. The CDR3 nucleotides are TGCGCCAGCAGCTTGGGACATAAGGAAAAAGAGACCCAGTACTTC.

The chain recombines TRBV11-3 with TRBJ1-1; D remains unclear. CDR3 length: 13 amino acids. Trimming took 2 bases from V and 2 from J, leaving 6 bases between them. Germline V gives CDR1 SGHNT, CDR2 YENEEA. This CDR3 reads CASSLLSNTEAFF. For the CDR3, the DNA is TGTGCCAGCAGCTTATTGTCAAACACTGAAGCTTTCTTT.

J is TRBJ1-2 and V is TRBV29-1; TRBD1 is a possible D gene (5 bases). The CDR3 totals 11 residues. Trimming cost V 4 bases and J 7 bases, with 10 bases left between them. Germline CDR1 is SQVTM and CDR2 is ANQGSEA. CDR3 loop: CSVGQGTGYTF. The CDR3 DNA is TGCAGCGTTGGGCAGGGAACTGGCTACACCTTC.